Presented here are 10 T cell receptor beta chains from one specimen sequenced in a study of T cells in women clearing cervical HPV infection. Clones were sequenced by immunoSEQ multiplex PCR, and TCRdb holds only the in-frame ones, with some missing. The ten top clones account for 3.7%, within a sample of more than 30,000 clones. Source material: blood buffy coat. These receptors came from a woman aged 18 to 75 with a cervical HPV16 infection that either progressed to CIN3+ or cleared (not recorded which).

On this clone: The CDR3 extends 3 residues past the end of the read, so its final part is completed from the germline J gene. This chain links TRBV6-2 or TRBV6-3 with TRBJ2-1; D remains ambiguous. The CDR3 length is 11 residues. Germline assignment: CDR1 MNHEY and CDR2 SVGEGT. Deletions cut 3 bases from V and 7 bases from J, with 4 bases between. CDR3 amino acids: CASSYSNEQFF. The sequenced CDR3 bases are TGTGCCAGCAGTTATTCGAATGAG.

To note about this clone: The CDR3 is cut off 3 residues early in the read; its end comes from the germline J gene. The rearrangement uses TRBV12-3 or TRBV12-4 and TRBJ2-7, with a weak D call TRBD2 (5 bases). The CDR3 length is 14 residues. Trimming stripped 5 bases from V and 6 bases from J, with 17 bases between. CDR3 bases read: TGTGCCAGCAGTCTCAGACGGGGAGCCGGCGAG. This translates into CASSLRRGAGE. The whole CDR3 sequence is CASSLRRGAGEQYF.

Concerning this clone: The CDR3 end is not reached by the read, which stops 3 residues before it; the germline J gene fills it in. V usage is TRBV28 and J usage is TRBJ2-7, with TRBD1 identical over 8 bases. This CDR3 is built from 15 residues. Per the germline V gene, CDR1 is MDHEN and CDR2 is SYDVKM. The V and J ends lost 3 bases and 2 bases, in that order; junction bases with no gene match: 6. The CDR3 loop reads CASSFVGTGAYEQYF. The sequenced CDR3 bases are TGTGCCAGCAGTTTCGTTGGGACAGGAGCCTACGAG.

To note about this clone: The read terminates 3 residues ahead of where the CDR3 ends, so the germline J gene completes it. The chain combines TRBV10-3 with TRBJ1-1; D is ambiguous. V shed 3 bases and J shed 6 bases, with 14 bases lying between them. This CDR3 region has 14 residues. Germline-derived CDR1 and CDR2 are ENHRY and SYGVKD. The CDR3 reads CAISDGAAPPEAFF. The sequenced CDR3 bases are TGTGCCATCAGTGACGGTGCCGCGCCTCCTGAA.

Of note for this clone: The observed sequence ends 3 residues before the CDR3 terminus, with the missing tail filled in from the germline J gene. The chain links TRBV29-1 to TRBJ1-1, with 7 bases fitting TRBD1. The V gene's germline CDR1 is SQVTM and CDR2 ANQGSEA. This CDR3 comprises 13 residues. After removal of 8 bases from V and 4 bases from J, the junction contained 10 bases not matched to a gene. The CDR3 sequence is CSTNPRTGTEAFF. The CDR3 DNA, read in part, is TGCAGCACTAACCCTAGGACAGGCACTGAA. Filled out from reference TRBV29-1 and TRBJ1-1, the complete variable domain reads SAVISQKPSRDICQRGTSLTIQCQVDSQVTMMFWYRQQPGQSLTLIATANQGSEATYESGFVIDKFPISRPNLTFSTLTVSNMSPEDSSIYLCSTNPRTGTEAFFGQGTRLTVV.

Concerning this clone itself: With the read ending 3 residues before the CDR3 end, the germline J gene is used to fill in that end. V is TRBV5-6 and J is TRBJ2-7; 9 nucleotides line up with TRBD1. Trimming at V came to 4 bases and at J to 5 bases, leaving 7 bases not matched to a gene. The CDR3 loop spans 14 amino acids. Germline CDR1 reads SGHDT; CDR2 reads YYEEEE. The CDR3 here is CASSRGQGGDEQYF. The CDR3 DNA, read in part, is TGTGCCAGCAGCCGGGGACAGGGTGGAGACGAG.

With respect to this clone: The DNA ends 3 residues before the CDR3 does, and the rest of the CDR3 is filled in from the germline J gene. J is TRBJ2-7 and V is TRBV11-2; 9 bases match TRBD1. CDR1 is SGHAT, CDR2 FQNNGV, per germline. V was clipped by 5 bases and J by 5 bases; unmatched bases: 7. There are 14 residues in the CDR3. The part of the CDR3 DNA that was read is TGTGCCAGCAGCCCGGACAGGGGTTGGAACGAG. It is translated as CASSPDRGWNE. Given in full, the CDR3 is CASSPDRGWNEQYF.

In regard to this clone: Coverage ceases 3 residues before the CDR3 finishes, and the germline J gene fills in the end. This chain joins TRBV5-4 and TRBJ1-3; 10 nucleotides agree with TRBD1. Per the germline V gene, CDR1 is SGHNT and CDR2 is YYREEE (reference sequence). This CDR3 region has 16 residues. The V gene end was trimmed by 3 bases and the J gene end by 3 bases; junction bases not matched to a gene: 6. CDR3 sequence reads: CASSSGDRGRGNTIYF. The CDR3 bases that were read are TGTGCCAGCAGCTCGGGGGACAGGGGACGTGGAAACACC.

The covered CDR3 bases are TGTGCCAGCGGACCAGGGAAGGGCTACGAG. Translation: CASGPGKGYE. The complete CDR3 protein is CASGPGKGYEQYF. The chain recombines TRBV7-9 with TRBJ2-7; weak D call: TRBD1 (5 bases). With the read ending 3 residues before the CDR3 end, the germline J gene is used to fill in that end. V was trimmed by 8 bases and J by 3 bases, leaving 14 bases between them. CDR1 and CDR2 (germline): SEHNR, FQNEAQ (reference sequence). CDR3 length: 13 amino acids.

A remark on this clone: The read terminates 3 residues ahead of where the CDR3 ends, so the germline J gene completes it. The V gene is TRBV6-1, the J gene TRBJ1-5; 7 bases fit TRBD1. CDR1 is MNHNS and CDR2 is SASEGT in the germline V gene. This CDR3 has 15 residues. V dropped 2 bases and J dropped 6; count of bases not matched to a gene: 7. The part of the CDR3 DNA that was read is TGTGCCAGCAGTGAAAGAGGGGGCGTAAGTCAGCCC. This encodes CASSERGGVSQP. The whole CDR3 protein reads CASSERGGVSQPQHF.